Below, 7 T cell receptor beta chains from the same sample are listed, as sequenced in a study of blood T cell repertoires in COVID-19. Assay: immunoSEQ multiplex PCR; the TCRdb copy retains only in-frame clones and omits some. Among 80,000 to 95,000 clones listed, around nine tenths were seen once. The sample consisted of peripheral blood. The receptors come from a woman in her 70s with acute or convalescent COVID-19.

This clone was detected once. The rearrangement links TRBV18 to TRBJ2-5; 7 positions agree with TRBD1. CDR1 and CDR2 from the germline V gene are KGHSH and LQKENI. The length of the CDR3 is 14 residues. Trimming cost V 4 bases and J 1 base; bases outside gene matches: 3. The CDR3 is CASSLGQPQETQYF. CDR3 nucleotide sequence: TGTGCCAGCTCACTGGGACAGCCCCAAGAGACCCAGTACTTC.

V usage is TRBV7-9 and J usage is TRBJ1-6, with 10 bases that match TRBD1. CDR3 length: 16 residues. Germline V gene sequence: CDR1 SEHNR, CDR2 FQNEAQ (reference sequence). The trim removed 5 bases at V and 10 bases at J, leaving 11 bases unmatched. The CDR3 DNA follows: TGTGCCAGCAGCCGTTCCGTGGGACAGGGGATGTCACCCCTCCACTTT. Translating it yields CASSRSVGQGMSPLHF.

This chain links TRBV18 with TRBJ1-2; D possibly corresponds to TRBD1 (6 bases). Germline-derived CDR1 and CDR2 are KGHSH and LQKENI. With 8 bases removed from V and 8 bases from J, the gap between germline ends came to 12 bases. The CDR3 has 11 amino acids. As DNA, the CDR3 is TGTGCCAGCATGCTACAGGGCGGCTACACCTTC. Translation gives CASMLQGGYTF.

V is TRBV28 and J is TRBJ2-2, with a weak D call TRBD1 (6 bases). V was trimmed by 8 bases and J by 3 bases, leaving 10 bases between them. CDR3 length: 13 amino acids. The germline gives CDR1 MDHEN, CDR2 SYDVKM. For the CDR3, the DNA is TGTGCCAGCGGGTACAGGGACACCGGGGAGCTGTTTTTT. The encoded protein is CASGYRDTGELFF. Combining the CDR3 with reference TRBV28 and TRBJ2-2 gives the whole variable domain DVKVTQSSRYLVKRTGEKVFLECVQDMDHENMFWYRQDPGLGLRLIYFSYDVKMKEKGDIPEGYSVSREKKERFSLILESASTNQTSMYLCASGYRDTGELFFGEGSRLTVL.

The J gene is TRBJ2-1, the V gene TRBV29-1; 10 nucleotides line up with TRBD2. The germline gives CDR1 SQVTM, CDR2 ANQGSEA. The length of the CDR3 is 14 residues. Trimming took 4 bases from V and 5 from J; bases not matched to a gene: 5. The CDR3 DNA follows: TGCAGCGTTGGATCTAGCGGGAGTAACAATGAGCAGTTCTTC. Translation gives CSVGSSGSNNEQFF.

The CDR3 DNA is TGTGCCAGTACCCCGACAGGGGCTGGAAACACCATATATTTT. Protein: CASTPTGAGNTIYF. The chain links TRBV19 to TRBJ1-3; TRBD1 aligns across 8 bases. The CDR3 sequence is 14 residues long. The ends lost 7 bases at V and 2 bases at J; junction bases unmatched: 4. Germline CDR1 reads LNHDA; CDR2 reads SQIVND (reference sequence). The full variable domain, with the rest looked up from reference TRBV19 and TRBJ1-3, is DGGITQSPKYLFRKEGQNVTLSCEQNLNHDAMYWYRQDPGQGLRLIYYSQIVNDFQKGDIAEGYSVSREKKESFPLTVTSAQKNPTAFYLCASTPTGAGNTIYFGEGSWLTVV.

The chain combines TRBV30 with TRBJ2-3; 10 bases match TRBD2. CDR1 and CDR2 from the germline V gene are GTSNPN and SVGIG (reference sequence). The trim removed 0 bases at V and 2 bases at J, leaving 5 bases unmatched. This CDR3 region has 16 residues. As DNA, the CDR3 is TGTGCCTGGAGTGTAAAGACTAGCGGGCTCACAGATACGCAGTATTTT. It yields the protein CAWSVKTSGLTDTQYF.